One TCR beta chain is described in this entry. Its antigen is not known. The sample belongs to a study of cytotoxic CD8 clonotypes in ibrutinib-treated CLL. At the level of the study: Partial response occurred in 24 patients and complete response in 2; at median approximately 71 months, around 14 remained remitted and some twelve progressed. Overall study results and limits: Clonality measured at baseline exceeded age-matched healthy donors, tracking circulating CD8+ T-cell counts.

The method was immunoSEQ multiplex PCR; TCRdb's version includes in-frame clones alone and lacks a portion of them. Among 270,000 or so clones, 60% to 80% were seen once, and the ten largest hold about 5.7%. V was trimmed by 2 bases and J by 6 bases, leaving 9 bases between them. This CDR3 comprises 13 residues. Germline CDR1 is SGHRS and CDR2 is YFSETQ. This TCR was sampled from a human donor with chronic lymphocytic leukemia. The sequences come from PBMCs, collected at disease progression, from a patient treated with ibrutinib. V and J are TRBV5-1 and TRBJ2-1; no clear D gene. CDR3 sequence (DNA): TGCGCCAGCAGCTTTCGCCCCGGCAATGAGCAGTTCTTC. Encoded protein: CASSFRPGNEQFF.